The entry that follows covers one TCR beta chain sequence. Trimming cost V 2 bases and J 3 bases, with 11 bases left between them. CDR1 and CDR2 (germline): MNHEY, SVGAGI. This CDR3 is built from 14 residues. This sample was taken from a study of blood T cell repertoires in COVID-19. Study information: Samples came from the United States, Italy and Spain, spanning acute and convalescent COVID-19. The cDNA or gDNA used as material had been derived from T cells, B-cell-depleted T cells, or PBMCs.

The repertoire was sequenced with immunoSEQ multiplex PCR; TCRdb's copy has only in-frame clones and lacks some. The repertoire has fewer than 200,000 clones, 79% of them found once; the top ten carry approximately 7.6%. Seattle enrolled patients during active infection and tracked them longitudinally. Sample: peripheral blood. This chain uses TRBV6-5 with TRBJ2-7, with D uncertain. The sequence derives from a woman aged 55-75 years with COVID-19, enrolled during active disease. CDR3 residues: CASSYTYPIYEQYF. The CDR3 DNA follows: TGTGCCAGCAGTTACACTTACCCTATCTACGAGCAGTACTTC.